These 32 T cell receptor beta chains came from one sample sequenced in a study of cytomegalovirus exposure and HLA in healthy donors (TCRdb year 2017). The method behind the library was the immunoSEQ multiplex PCR assay. For the multiplex PCR, a mixture combining 60 forward primers for TCR Vbeta segments and 13 reverse primers for TCR Jbeta segments was used. TCRdb stores this immuneACCESS table with in-frame sequences only. Part of the clones is absent; in the studies checked, under half of the shortfall reflects unresolved V genes, and no reason is known for the rest. In all, the sample holds 150,000 to 200,000 clones, and 77% of those were seen once. The ten largest clones capture 1.4% of the sample. The sample comprised PBMCs. These TCRs come from a man between 18 and 35 years old in good health and CMV-seronegative.

The rearrangement joins TRBV7-6 to TRBJ1-4; TRBD1 matches 8 bases. V shed 4 bases and J 8 bases; nucleotides not matched to a gene: 9. Germline-derived CDR1 and CDR2 are SGHVS and FNYEAQ. The CDR3 spans 15 residues. The CDR3 spells CASSSETGVREKLFF. The CDR3 DNA follows: TGTGCCAGCAGCTCTGAGACAGGGGTCAGGGAAAAACTGTTTTTT. The complete variable domain, with remaining parts taken from reference TRBV7-6 and TRBJ1-4, reads GAGVSQSPRYKVTKRGQDVALRCDPISGHVSLYWYRQALGQGPEFLTYFNYEAQQDKSGLPNDRFSAERPEGSISTLTIQRTEQRDSAMYRCASSSETGVREKLFFGSGTQLSVL.

This chain connects TRBV2 to TRBJ2-1, with 8 bases matching TRBD1. The V gene end was trimmed by 6 bases and the J gene end by 7 bases; junction bases not matched to a gene: 11. The germline V gene has CDR1 SNHLY and CDR2 FYNNEI. The CDR3 is 15 residues long. In DNA form, the CDR3 reads TGTGCCAGCAGCAAGACAGGGGACCCCACAAATGAGCAGTTCTTC. It translates to CASSKTGDPTNEQFF.

The chain has TRBV29-1 and TRBJ1-4; possibly TRBD1 for D (5 bases). Per germline, CDR1 SQVTM and CDR2 ANQGSEA. Trimming cost V 7 bases and J 0 bases, with 12 bases left between them. The CDR3 runs to 14 residues. CDR3 DNA sequence: TGCAGCGCCCGGGGGGATGCAACTAATGAAAAACTGTTTTTT. Translating gives CSARGDATNEKLFF.

The chain couples TRBV27 to TRBJ1-5; TRBD1 agrees at 8 bases. The CDR3 extends over 17 amino acids. Germline V lookup: CDR1 MNHEY, CDR2 SMNVEV (reference sequence). With 2 bases clipped from V and 8 bases from J, the junction kept 14 bases outside the gene matches. The CDR3 DNA follows: TGTGCCAGCAGTTTAAGGTCGACAGGGGCGAGTCCTAAGCCCCAGCATTTT. Translation gives CASSLRSTGASPKPQHF.

The count of this clone is one. The chain links TRBV2 to TRBJ2-2; 8 bases map to TRBD2. The V and J ends lost 2 bases and 4 bases, in that order; junction bases with no gene match: 9. The CDR3 contains 17 residues. Germline CDR1 is SNHLY and CDR2 is FYNNEI. CDR3 coding DNA: TGTGCCAGCAGTGAATATTCCGGGAGGGTTGGCACCGGGGAGCTGTTTTTT. Protein product: CASSEYSGRVGTGELFF.

The chain links TRBV5-6 to TRBJ2-3; 10 positions agree with TRBD2. There are 18 residues in the CDR3. CDR1 and CDR2 from the germline V gene are SGHDT and YYEEEE. With 1 base clipped from V and 0 bases from J, the junction kept 8 bases outside the gene matches. Written as DNA, the CDR3 is TGTGCCAGCAGCTTGTTAGCGGGGGGAGCTTCTAGCACAGATACGCAGTATTTT. Translating gives CASSLLAGGASSTDTQYF.

The J gene is TRBJ2-2, the V gene TRBV30, with 12 bases identical to TRBD2. V dropped 2 bases and J dropped 5; count of bases not matched to a gene: 6. Germline V gene sequence: CDR1 GTSNPN, CDR2 SVGIG (reference sequence). The CDR3 totals 16 residues. The DNA of the CDR3 is TGTGCCTGGAGTCGATCCGGGACTAGCGGGACCGGGGAGCTGTTTTTT. Translated, it gives CAWSRSGTSGTGELFF. The full variable domain, completed using reference TRBV30 and TRBJ2-2, is SQTIHQWPATLVQPVGSPLSLECTVEGTSNPNLYWYRQAAGRGLQLLFYSVGIGQISSEVPQNLSASRPQDRQFILSSKKLLLSDSGFYLCAWSRSGTSGTGELFFGEGSRLTVL.

This clone has only a few counts. The CDR3, as DNA: TGTGCCTGGAGCCGTCAGGCCCTCTCTGGAAACACCATATATTTT. The encoded protein is CAWSRQALSGNTIYF. The chain is built from TRBV30 and TRBJ1-3; D not certain. Germline V CDR1 and CDR2: GTSNPN, SVGIG (reference sequence). V dropped 3 bases and J dropped 0 bases, with 12 bases sitting between them. The CDR3 totals 15 residues.

The rearrangement links TRBV11-1 to TRBJ2-1; TRBD1 aligns across 7 bases. CDR3 length: 16 amino acids. The germline gives CDR1 SGHAT, CDR2 FQDESV (reference sequence). Germline trimming cut 3 bases from V and 2 bases from J; bases unmatched to any gene: 7. The CDR3 is CASSLSRQGAYNEQFF. CDR3 nucleotides: TGTGCCAGCAGCTTGAGTAGGCAGGGGGCCTACAATGAGCAGTTCTTC.

This clone was counted between two and nine times. The chain links TRBV5-4 to TRBJ2-3; TRBD2 matches 10 bases. The ends lost 3 bases at V and 5 bases at J; junction bases unmatched: 6. The CDR3 consists of 15 residues. Per the germline V gene, CDR1 is SGHNT and CDR2 is YYREEE (reference sequence). CDR3 coding DNA: TGTGCCAGCAGCTCCCGGACTAGCGGTGGAGATACGCAGTATTTT. This encodes CASSSRTSGGDTQYF.

This clone has a single count. This rearrangement joins TRBV4-3 to TRBJ2-7; the D gene is possibly TRBD2 (6 bases). This CDR3 has 15 residues. CDR1 is LGHNA, CDR2 YSLEER, per germline. V lost 0 bases to trimming and J lost 1 base, with 10 bases between them. The DNA for the CDR3 is TGCGCCAGCAGCCAAGATAGCGGCCCATCCTACGAGCAGTACTTC. This translates into CASSQDSGPSYEQYF.

This chain connects TRBV18 to TRBJ2-3; maybe TRBD2 (5 bases). This CDR3 has 14 amino acids. V lost 3 bases and J lost 3, with 10 bases in between. From germline, CDR1 is KGHSH and CDR2 LQKENI. This chain's CDR3 is CASSPLRVTDTQYF. The CDR3 DNA reads as TGTGCCAGCTCACCCCTGAGGGTAACAGATACGCAGTATTTT.

The chain employs TRBV2 and TRBJ2-7; D may be TRBD1 (6 bases). From germline, CDR1 is SNHLY and CDR2 FYNNEI. The ends were cut back, 0 bases at V and 2 bases at J, with 11 bases in the middle. The CDR3 has 15 amino acids. CDR3 amino acids: CASSEAQGYTYEQYF. In DNA form, the CDR3 reads TGTGCCAGCAGTGAAGCCCAGGGGTACACCTACGAGCAGTACTTC.

The chain carries TRBV19 and TRBJ1-2; maybe TRBD1 (6 bases). The CDR3 totals 14 residues. V shed 5 bases and J shed 4 bases, with 14 bases lying between them. Per germline, CDR1 LNHDA and CDR2 SQIVND (reference sequence). The CDR3 nucleotides read TGTGCCAGTAGTCTCCCCCAGGGGATCTATGGCTACACCTTC. It translates to CASSLPQGIYGYTF. The full variable domain, with the rest looked up from reference TRBV19 and TRBJ1-2, is DGGITQSPKYLFRKEGQNVTLSCEQNLNHDAMYWYRQDPGQGLRLIYYSQIVNDFQKGDIAEGYSVSREKKESFPLTVTSAQKNPTAFYLCASSLPQGIYGYTFGSGTRLTVV.

The chain couples TRBV11-3 to TRBJ1-1; D is perhaps TRBD1 (6 bases). Trimming shortened V by 6 bases and J by 0 bases, and 11 bases separated the two germline ends. The germline V gene has CDR1 SGHNT and CDR2 YENEEA. The CDR3 loop spans 14 amino acids. The CDR3 DNA reads TGTGCCAGCAGGACGGGGGGCCTGAACACTGAAGCTTTCTTT. Encoded protein: CASRTGGLNTEAFF. The variable domain in full, with the rest retrieved from reference TRBV11-3 and TRBJ1-1, is EAGVVQSPRYKIIEKKQPVAFWCNPISGHNTLYWYLQNLGQGPELLIRYENEEAVDDSQLPKDRFSAERLKGVDSTLKIQPAELGDSAVYLCASRTGGLNTEAFFGQGTRLTVV.

The V gene is TRBV6-1, the J gene TRBJ1-1, with D maybe TRBD1 (5 bases). V was cut by 8 bases and J by 1 base, with 8 bases left in between. Germline values: CDR1 MNHNS, CDR2 SASEGT. This CDR3 has 12 residues. CDR3 DNA sequence: TGTGCCAGCCGTCAGGGGAACACTGAAGCTTTCTTT. Translated: CASRQGNTEAFF.

This chain uses TRBV25-1 with TRBJ1-2, with D perhaps matching TRBD1 (5 bases). Trimming took off 6 bases at V and 3 bases at J, with 17 bases between the two ends. CDR3 length equals 15 residues. The germline CDR1 and CDR2 sequences are MGHDK and SYGVNS. CDR3 amino acids: CASRSGGSGYYGYTF. CDR3 sequence (DNA): TGTGCCAGCAGGTCCGGGGGATCCGGGTACTATGGCTACACCTTC.

V is TRBV10-3 and J is TRBJ2-1, with TRBD1 identical over 12 bases. Germline V gene data show CDR1 as ENHRY and CDR2 as SYGVKD. CDR3 size: 14 residues. V dropped 10 bases and J dropped 7; count of bases not matched to a gene: 8. The CDR3: CATRGQGAGNEQFF. The CDR3 DNA reads as TGTGCCACCAGGGGACAGGGGGCTGGGAATGAGCAGTTCTTC.

The rearrangement joins TRBV7-9 to TRBJ2-5, with 7 positions matching TRBD2. J was trimmed by 5 bases and V by 2 bases; bases with no gene match: 8. CDR1 SEHNR and CDR2 FQNEAQ come from the germline V gene (reference sequence). This CDR3 contains 15 residues. The CDR3 DNA reads TGTGCCAGCAGCTTAAATGGGGGGGTTCAGGAGACCCAGTACTTC. It translates to CASSLNGGVQETQYF.

The gene calls are TRBV6-1 and TRBJ2-7; D may be TRBD2 (5 bases). The CDR3 consists of 13 residues. Germline V lookup: CDR1 MNHNS, CDR2 SASEGT. V shed 3 bases and J shed 0 bases, with 6 bases lying between them. This CDR3 reads CASSEGSSYEQYF. CDR3 in DNA: TGTGCCAGCAGTGAGGGGAGCTCCTACGAGCAGTACTTC.

This chain links TRBV2 with TRBJ1-1; 10 bases are shared with TRBD1. V lost 5 bases and J lost 4; bases outside the gene matches: 7. CDR1 SNHLY and CDR2 FYNNEI come from the germline V gene. The CDR3 extends over 15 amino acids. The chain's CDR3 is CASSSGTGESTEAFF. For the CDR3, the DNA is TGTGCCAGCAGTTCCGGGACAGGGGAGAGCACTGAAGCTTTCTTT.

This clone was recorded once. The V call is TRBV7-9, the J call TRBJ1-1, with TRBD1 matching over 9 bases. Germline CDR1 SEHNR, CDR2 FQNEAQ (reference sequence). The CDR3 has 14 residues. J gave up 6 bases and V 5 bases, and 7 bases lay outside the gene matches. CDR3 nucleotide sequence: TGTGCCAGCAGCCCGGTCCGGGACAGGGCTGAAGCTTTCTTT. It is translated as CASSPVRDRAEAFF. Full variable domain (outside the CDR3, taken from reference TRBV7-9 and TRBJ1-1): DTGVSQNPRHKITKRGQNVTFRCDPISEHNRLYWYRQTLGQGPEFLTYFQNEAQLEKSRLLSDRFSAERPKGSFSTLEIQRTEQGDSAMYLCASSPVRDRAEAFFGQGTRLTVV.

The gene calls are TRBV14 and TRBJ1-6; 7 bases match TRBD1. This CDR3 is built from 16 residues. Germline CDR1 reads SGHDN; CDR2 reads FVKESK. J gave up 0 bases and V 3 bases, and 2 bases lay outside the gene matches. The CDR3 sequence is CASSQDRSSYNSPLHF. The CDR3 region has the DNA TGTGCCAGCAGCCAGGACAGGAGCTCCTATAATTCACCCCTCCACTTT. Looking up the rest from reference TRBV14 and TRBJ1-6 gives the full variable domain: EAGVTQFPSHSVIEKGQTVTLRCDPISGHDNLYWYRRVMGKEIKFLLHFVKESKQDESGMPNNRFLAERTGGTYSTLKVQPAELEDSGVYFCASSQDRSSYNSPLHFGNGTRLTVT.

V gene TRBV19 combines with J gene TRBJ2-7, with 7 bases identical to TRBD1. Germline assignment: CDR1 LNHDA and CDR2 SQIVND (reference sequence). This CDR3 is 16 amino acids long. V trimming: 4 bases; J trimming: 5 bases; junction bases outside the gene matches: 14. CDR3: CASSKDRADRGDEQYF. As DNA, the CDR3 is TGTGCCAGTAGTAAAGACAGGGCCGATAGGGGCGACGAGCAGTACTTC.

The chain joins TRBV7-6 to TRBJ2-5; 11 bases agree with TRBD1. The end of the DNA aligns better with TRBJ2-7, so the J call may be wrong. Germline V CDR1 and CDR2: SGHVS, FNYEAQ. The CDR3 sequence is 15 residues long. CDR3 DNA: TGTGCCAGCAGCAGGGACAGGGGGGGAGGCTACGAGCAGTACTTC. This encodes CASSRDRGGGYEQYF.

The rearrangement joins TRBV7-2 to TRBJ2-7, with TRBD2 matching 9 bases. Per germline, CDR1 SGHTA and CDR2 FQGNSA. V trimming: 4 bases; J trimming: 4 bases; junction bases outside the gene matches: 8. This CDR3 has 15 amino acids. CDR3 nucleotide sequence: TGTGCCAGCAGCTCGCTAGCGGGATCTGCATACGAGCAGTACTTC. Protein: CASSSLAGSAYEQYF.

This chain uses TRBV4-2 with TRBJ2-4; D gene uncertain. The CDR3 is 17 amino acids. Germline values: CDR1 LGHNA, CDR2 YNFKEQ. V lost 0 bases, J lost 0 bases, and 12 bases lay in between. CDR3 DNA: TGTGCCAGCAGCCAAGAGACTGCGCTACTAGCCAAAAACATTCAGTACTTC. It codes for CASSQETALLAKNIQYF.

The DNA of the CDR3 is TGCGCCAGCAGCCAAGTCTCGGTCCGTGGCGCAAGGCAGGGCGAGCAGTACTTC. Amino acids: CASSQVSVRGARQGEQYF. V usage is TRBV4-1 and J usage is TRBJ2-7; D is possibly TRBD1 (5 bases). CDR1 and CDR2 (germline): MGHRA, YSYEKL. The length of the CDR3 is 18 residues. With 1 base removed from V and 6 bases from J, the gap between germline ends came to 25 bases.

The chain combines TRBV19 with TRBJ2-5; TRBD2 matches 11 bases. The trim removed 6 bases at V and 4 bases at J, leaving 4 bases unmatched. The CDR3 consists of 14 residues. Germline V CDR1 and CDR2: LNHDA, SQIVND (reference sequence). CDR3 sequence: CASRGLAERETQYF. CDR3 sequence (DNA): TGTGCCAGTAGGGGACTAGCGGAACGAGAGACCCAGTACTTC. Full variable domain (outside the CDR3, taken from reference TRBV19 and TRBJ2-5): DGGITQSPKYLFRKEGQNVTLSCEQNLNHDAMYWYRQDPGQGLRLIYYSQIVNDFQKGDIAEGYSVSREKKESFPLTVTSAQKNPTAFYLCASRGLAERETQYFGPGTRLLVL.

The chain is built from TRBV4-2 and TRBJ1-1, with D possibly TRBD1 on 6 matching bases. This CDR3 comprises 13 residues. V was cut by 1 base and J by 3 bases, with 6 bases left in between. CDR1 and CDR2 from the germline V gene are LGHNA and YNFKEQ. CDR3 sequence (DNA): TGTGCCAGCAGCCAAGGGACAGACACTGAAGCTTTCTTT. It specifies CASSQGTDTEAFF.

The genes are TRBV6-4 and TRBJ2-2; 8 nucleotides align to TRBD2. Germline-derived CDR1 and CDR2 are MRHNA and SNTAGT. The CDR3 totals 14 residues. Trimming took 3 bases from V and 3 from J; bases not matched to a gene: 0. The CDR3 coding sequence is TGTGCCAGCAGTGAGGGACTAGACACCGGGGAGCTGTTTTTT. Protein product: CASSEGLDTGELFF.

This clone has only one observation. The rearrangement joins TRBV2 to TRBJ1-5; D perhaps matches TRBD1 (6 bases). This CDR3 region has 15 residues. CDR1 SNHLY and CDR2 FYNNEI come from the germline V gene. V was pared by 6 bases and J by 7 bases, with 19 bases between. The CDR3, as DNA: TGTGCCAGCAGATGGCGACCAGGGGAGGGACAGCCCCAGCATTTT. Protein: CASRWRPGEGQPQHF.